A single sample gave rise to the 11 T cell receptor beta chains below, sequenced in a study of blood T cell repertoires in COVID-19. This table comes from immunoSEQ multiplex PCR, and its TCRdb copy is limited to in-frame clones, with some not included. Of roughly 200,000 clones in the sample, approximately 83% were seen once. Sequencing was done on a sample of peripheral blood. The receptors derive from a man aged 55 to 69 with acute or convalescent COVID-19.

The chain employs TRBV19 and TRBJ2-1; TRBD2 matches 7 bases. The V gene's germline CDR1 is LNHDA and CDR2 SQIVND (reference sequence). The CDR3 runs 17 residues. V lost 6 bases and J lost 4; bases outside the gene matches: 15. CDR3 in DNA: TGTGCCAGTAGCCTCACCCCGGGGGAGGGCCCGTACAATGAGCAGTTCTTC. Amino acid sequence: CASSLTPGEGPYNEQFF.

The CDR3 DNA reads TGTGCCAGCAGCCAAGATCAGGGGGCAAATTCACCCCTCCACTTT. Its protein is CASSQDQGANSPLHF. The J gene is TRBJ1-6, the V gene TRBV3-1 (or the pseudogene TRBV3-2); TRBD1 aligns across 8 bases. The germline gives CDR1 LGHDT, CDR2 YNNKEL (reference sequence). The CDR3 runs to 15 residues. V lost 0 bases, J lost 7 bases, and 2 bases stayed unmatched.

This chain uses TRBV14 with TRBJ2-3; 9 nucleotides align to TRBD1. Germline CDR1 and CDR2: SGHDN and FVKESK. After removal of 2 bases from V and 0 bases from J, the junction contained 3 bases not matched to a gene. This CDR3 has 16 residues. The CDR3 coding sequence is TGTGCCAGCAGCCAATGGGACAGGGTCAGCACAGATACGCAGTATTTT. Amino acid sequence: CASSQWDRVSTDTQYF.

V is TRBV30 and J is TRBJ1-5, with 7 positions matching TRBD1. This CDR3 is built from 15 residues. Trimming at V came to 2 bases and at J to 3 bases, leaving 7 bases not matched to a gene. Germline V CDR1 and CDR2: GTSNPN, SVGIG (reference sequence). The CDR3 protein is CAWSLGDSLNQPQHF. CDR3 DNA: TGTGCCTGGAGTCTGGGGGACAGCCTCAATCAGCCCCAGCATTTT. Full variable domain (missing parts from reference TRBV30 and TRBJ1-5): SQTIHQWPATLVQPVGSPLSLECTVEGTSNPNLYWYRQAAGRGLQLLFYSVGIGQISSEVPQNLSASRPQDRQFILSSKKLLLSDSGFYLCAWSLGDSLNQPQHFGDGTRLSIL.

This rearrangement joins TRBV11-2 to TRBJ2-1; 7 bases fit TRBD2. With 5 bases clipped from V and 6 bases from J, the junction kept 13 bases outside the gene matches. Germline V gives CDR1 SGHAT, CDR2 FQNNGV. There are 16 residues in the CDR3. The CDR3 nucleotides are TGTGCCAGCAGCCAAAGCCGGGGAGGGCTGGGCAATGAGCAGTTCTTC. Protein sequence: CASSQSRGGLGNEQFF.

This chain links TRBV2 with TRBJ2-1; TRBD1 aligns across 7 bases. The CDR3 contains 13 residues. The ends lost 6 bases at V and 12 bases at J; junction bases unmatched: 11. CDR1 SNHLY and CDR2 FYNNEI come from the germline V gene. The CDR3 nucleotides read TGTGCCAGCAGCCTGGGACAGCCCTTAGGGCAGTTCTTC. This gives the protein CASSLGQPLGQFF.

This rearrangement joins TRBV10-3 to TRBJ1-5; D uncertain. Germline V gene sequence: CDR1 ENHRY, CDR2 SYGVKD. The CDR3 contains 13 residues. Trimming removed 0 bases from V and 6 bases from J, with 6 bases in between. CDR3 sequence (DNA): TGTGCCATCAGTGAGTCTGGGCTTCAGCCCCAGCATTTT. Translating it yields CAISESGLQPQHF.

The V call is TRBV9, the J call TRBJ1-3; no firm D call. Germline CDR1 is SGDLS and CDR2 is YYNGEE. Trimming left V 0 bases short and J 0 bases short, with 4 bases between. The CDR3 has 14 residues. The CDR3, as DNA: TGTGCCAGCAGCGTAGCCAACTCTGGAAACACCATATATTTT. It is translated as CASSVANSGNTIYF. Supplemented by reference TRBV9 and TRBJ1-3, the full variable domain reads DSGVTQTPKHLITATGQRVTLRCSPRSGDLSVYWYQQSLDQGLQFLIQYYNGEERAKGNILERFSAQQFPDLHSELNLSSLELGDSALYFCASSVANSGNTIYFGEGSWLTVV.

This clone was seen only a few times. V usage is TRBV19 and J usage is TRBJ2-6, with D perhaps matching TRBD1 (5 bases). The CDR3 loop spans 14 amino acids. Germline CDR1 and CDR2: LNHDA and SQIVND (reference sequence). Deletions cut 7 bases from V and 1 base from J, with 8 bases between. The CDR3 here is CASNKGSGANVLTF. CDR3 nucleotides: TGTGCCAGTAATAAGGGGTCTGGGGCCAACGTCCTGACTTTC.

The chain recombines TRBV6-2 or TRBV6-3 with TRBJ1-1; 7 bases match TRBD1. Germline V gene sequence: CDR1 MNHEY, CDR2 SVGEGT. The CDR3 spans 14 residues. After removal of 2 bases from V and 1 base from J, the junction contained 1 base not matched to a gene. The CDR3 DNA follows: TGTGCCAGCAGTTACGACAGGGCGAACACTGAAGCTTTCTTT. Its protein is CASSYDRANTEAFF.

The chain has TRBV5-5 and TRBJ2-2, with D perhaps TRBD1 (8 bases). Trimming pared 2 bases from V and 6 bases from J, leaving 11 bases between. This CDR3 spans 14 amino acids. The germline V gene encodes CDR1 SGHKS and CDR2 YYEKEE (reference sequence). CDR3 sequence: CASSFTGGAGELFF. In DNA form, the CDR3 reads TGTGCCAGCAGCTTCACAGGGGGGGCCGGGGAGCTGTTTTTT.